The TCR beta chain described here comes from a study of cytomegalovirus exposure and HLA in healthy donors (dated by TCRdb to the late 2010s). With regard to the full study: According to an earlier analysis of 550 to 700 of the donors, about 179 million T cells yielded over 90 million unique TCR beta sequences and approximately 280 Gb of sequence data. Both class I and class II loci were covered by HLA typing, at four-digit resolution. The study aimed to test whether signatures of past pathogen exposure could be identified by cataloging public T cell receptors. Because of strong linkage in the cohort, roughly five DR-DQ haplotypes were treated as single units for association and clustering. Rather than drawing on any new phenotypic data, the later analysis identified candidate immune exposures from TCR beta sequences and the way those sequences occurred across donors. Donor age, sex, ethnicity and CMV serostatus were compiled together with the repertoire data. A later analysis re-examined previously published TCR beta repertoires from 500 to 700 donors and added high-resolution HLA genotyping to investigate patterns of TCR occurrence. To predict cytomegalovirus infection status, the study brought together high-throughput TCR immunosequencing, statistical association of individual TCRs with disease status, and machine learning. An earlier analysis of approximately 630 of the donors applied high-throughput TCR beta sequencing to assess whether each TCR beta V gene segment acted as functional or pseudogenic. Of the roughly 400 genotyped donors, 65% to 90% fell in the genetic ancestry cluster associated with self-reported Caucasian donors. All discovery cohort repertoires had been generated on a single sequencing platform. In a later genetic analysis, genome-wide SNP genotypes for about 60% of the 666 donors were used, and that subset was treated as a discovery cohort. Typing coverage differed by locus: A, B, C, DRB1 and DQB1 were typed in roughly 620-630 donors, DQA1 in 500 to 550, DPA1 in around 600, and DPB1 in just under 480. Across around 400 genotyped donors of the cohort, an average of roughly 200,000 unique TCR beta nucleotide sequences per donor were sequenced, and roughly 17% of those sequences were non-productive. An early release covering roughly 600 HLA-typed donors comprised approximately 290 gigabases of sequencing data and around 80 million unique TCR sequences. The T cell repertoires of some 700 subjects were profiled by immunosequencing and related to cytomegalovirus serostatus. A separate validation cohort of roughly 110 different subjects was used in addition to the 666-subject first cohort.

The method behind the library was the immunoSEQ multiplex PCR assay. The multiplex PCR relied on a mix of 60 forward primers for TCR Vbeta segments and 13 reverse primers for TCR Jbeta segments. Amplification of the CDR3 region of rearranged TCR beta genes was performed with a multiplex PCR assay on genomic DNA. Amplified TCR beta libraries were sequenced as 87-base-pair reads on the Illumina HiSeq System. Per the source publication's procedure: A later analysis counted approximately 84 million unique TCR beta chains across the roughly 700 repertoires, and roughly 11 million of these chains were shared by at least two donors. Raw reads were error-corrected and collapsed into unique sequences with a nearest-neighbor algorithm that merged closely related sequences to remove PCR and sequencing errors. V, D and J gene segments were assigned by aligning CDR3 sequences to IMGT reference sequences. For a sequence to be retained, at least a six-nucleotide match to both a V gene segment and a J gene segment was required. A rearrangement was called productive if the CDR3 had no stop codons and remained in frame with V and J, and every other rearrangement was called non-productive. Following IMGT convention, CDR3 was defined as the stretch from the second conserved V-encoded cysteine to the conserved J-encoded phenylalanine. In an earlier analysis of around 640 of the donors, sequences lacking an unambiguous match to a single V gene segment were excluded. In an earlier analysis of a few hundred of the donors, V segments were called functional above 56.7% productive rearrangements and were called segregating when the between-donor standard deviation exceeded 5%. A statistical classification framework was built for diagnosing cytomegalovirus status from the catalog of TCR beta chain sequences. In a later analysis, TCR nucleotide sequences were compared against IMGT/GENE-DB human TR gene sequences so that V and J genes could be assigned. Using the TCRdist pipeline, a later analysis assigned CDR3 sequences along with most-parsimonious VDJ recombination scenarios. In a later analysis, each TCR beta chain was defined by its CDR3 amino acid sequence together with its V-gene family, and reads without a unique V-gene family were excluded. To address suspected cross-contamination and a sequencing artifact, a later analysis removed several hundred highly shared, low-generation-probability nucleotide sequences. In a later analysis, a clonal expansion index for each public chain was calculated from normalized within-repertoire ranks of inferred template counts. A later analysis computed generation probabilities with a VDJ recombination model fitted to out-of-frame rearrangements, and checked the results against IGoR. A later analysis scored TCR-TCR, TCR-HLA and TCR-CMV co-occurrence with hypergeometric tests, applying a repertoire-size bias correction to TCR pairs. A later analysis estimated false discovery rates by permuting HLA or CMV assignments 20 times. In a later analysis, co-occurring TCRs were grouped using DBSCAN, and TCRdist sequence similarity was added for clustering within HLA-allele-positive subsets. For co-occurrence clustering, repertoires with fewer than 30,000 or more than 120,000 public chains were excluded, along with 5 or 6 repertoires with anomalous nucleotide sharing. TCRdb provides this immuneACCESS table in a form limited to in-frame rearrangements. Some clones are lacking; in checked studies, under half of them reflect an unresolved V gene, and why the rest are absent is not known. Clone size and V and J calls were adopted from that table, with D and trimming inferred from the DNA. The sample table records roughly 190,000 clones; around 77% of these occur just once. The biggest ten clones account for around 1.6% of the sample.

The research as a whole found: Because the 87-base-pair reads could not distinguish some IMGT-functional V segments, including TRBV6-2 and TRBV6-3, those segments were excluded. Assigning TCR associations to individual alleles was difficult when HLA alleles, especially DR and DQ, strongly co-occurred. The classifier was reported to diagnose cytomegalovirus status with high specificity and sensitivity in both the original cohort and the validation cohort. Most CMV-associated TCR beta chains appeared to be HLA-restricted in a later analysis, and the HLA associations seemed to be driven largely by CMV exposure. The study gave a list of some 150 TCR beta chains associated with cytomegalovirus. CMV serostatus was the only immune exposure information available for the cohort. In a later analysis, HLA-associated TCR beta chains showed more clonal expansion and lower generation probabilities than non-associated chains that were equally common. The sequencing pipeline was judged likely to have produced a cluster of highly shared sequence variants as a technical artifact. Sequencing depth was assumed to be roughly uniform across donors in the presence/absence analyses, though that assumption may not hold. A further reported finding was that TCR beta sequences accurately predicted the HLA-A and HLA-B alleles for most subjects in the first cohort. It was suggested by the authors that the approach could potentially be generalized to other disease states and immunological phenotypes. Because some donors lacked HLA typing at each locus, the association tests relied only on the typed subset. Several of the top co-occurrence clusters appeared to be linked to parvovirus B19, influenza, CMV and Epstein-Barr virus, according to a later analysis. V-gene and J-gene trimming of TCR beta chains was associated with a missense DCLRE1C variant in a later genetic analysis, and the association was replicated in an independent cohort. In vitro tests confirmed that a few of the cytomegalovirus-associated TCR beta chains recognize cytomegalovirus antigens. Linkage disequilibrium might explain the correlated functional status among segregating V segments, but an unknown experimental factor could not be excluded. Across donors, most TCR sequences were observed very rarely, whereas some public TCRs were present in many individuals. Because counts were too low, roughly 18 rarely observed V segments, including chromosome 9 orphons, were left out of the earlier analysis of roughly 600 of the donors. A later analysis associated about 17,000 TCR beta sequences with specific HLA alleles at a false discovery rate of 0.05. This cohort had only TCR beta chains sequenced, and the lack of alpha or paired-chain data limited which features could be detected. In a later analysis, TCR association rates were found to vary across HLA loci, with the most associated TCRs seen for DRB1 alleles and the fewest for HLA-C alleles. An earlier analysis of around 500 of the donors showed that most TCR beta V segments appeared in productive rearrangements either about 90% or about 30% of the time, which broadly matched IMGT annotations. According to a later genetic analysis, donors in an Asian-associated ancestry cluster had fewer N-insertions in productive TCRs than the approximately 670-donor mean.

The cohort consisted of hundreds of healthy bone marrow donors. At the time of sampling, all cohort members were nominally healthy, though unrecorded immune exposures were likely present. The donor tested CMV seronegative and was one of the 352 seronegative cohort members. A peripheral blood sample was collected from each donor, and TCR beta sequencing was performed on peripheral blood mononuclear cells. Genomic DNA extraction from the blood cell samples was performed with the Qiagen DNeasy Blood Extraction Kit. This clone was detected once. No cognate antigen has been identified for it. Base qualities are not at hand, and no much larger clone is one base apart. The junction carries 9 bases between V and J, which are trimmed by 3 bases and 0 bases respectively. The CDR3 has 16 amino acids, counting the end cysteine and phenylalanine. Only the CDR3 DNA stays, 48 bases, in frame from base 1. From the germline V gene, CDR1 is MGHDK and CDR2 is SYGVNS.

The material sequenced was PBMCs. This clonotype was sampled from a woman aged 18-30 years in good health and CMV-seronegative. Here the chain combines TRBV25-1 and TRBJ2-6; a confident D gene designation cannot be given. The nucleotide sequence reads as follows: TGTGCCAGCAGTGAGGGCAGACCCTCTGGGGCCAACGTCCTGACTTTC. Its translation reads: CASSEGRPSGANVLTF.